This T cell receptor beta chain was found in a study of blood T cell repertoires in COVID-19. About the research overall: Researchers got acute and convalescent COVID-19 samples from the United States, Italy and Spain. The cDNA or gDNA used as material had been derived from T cells, B-cell-depleted T cells, or PBMCs.

The CDR3 runs to 14 residues. The germline gives CDR1 MNHEY, CDR2 SVGAGI. Trimming removed 6 bases at V and 5 bases at J, with 11 bases between. Original analysis: Amplification with reference gene primers provided the estimates of nucleated cell counts. Assay: immunoSEQ multiplex PCR; the TCRdb copy retains only in-frame clones and omits some. The DNA was the basis for D and trimming; V, J and clone size are from that table. The sample shows under 300,000 clones, roughly 89% of them seen only once. The chain carries TRBV6-5 and TRBJ1-6; TRBD1 is a possible D gene (5 bases). This sequence was found in a woman between 40 and 50 years old who had recovered from COVID-19. Input material: peripheral blood. In DNA, the CDR3 is TGTGCCAGCAGCCCAGGGTACGATAATTCACCCCTCCACTTT. Its protein is CASSPGYDNSPLHF.